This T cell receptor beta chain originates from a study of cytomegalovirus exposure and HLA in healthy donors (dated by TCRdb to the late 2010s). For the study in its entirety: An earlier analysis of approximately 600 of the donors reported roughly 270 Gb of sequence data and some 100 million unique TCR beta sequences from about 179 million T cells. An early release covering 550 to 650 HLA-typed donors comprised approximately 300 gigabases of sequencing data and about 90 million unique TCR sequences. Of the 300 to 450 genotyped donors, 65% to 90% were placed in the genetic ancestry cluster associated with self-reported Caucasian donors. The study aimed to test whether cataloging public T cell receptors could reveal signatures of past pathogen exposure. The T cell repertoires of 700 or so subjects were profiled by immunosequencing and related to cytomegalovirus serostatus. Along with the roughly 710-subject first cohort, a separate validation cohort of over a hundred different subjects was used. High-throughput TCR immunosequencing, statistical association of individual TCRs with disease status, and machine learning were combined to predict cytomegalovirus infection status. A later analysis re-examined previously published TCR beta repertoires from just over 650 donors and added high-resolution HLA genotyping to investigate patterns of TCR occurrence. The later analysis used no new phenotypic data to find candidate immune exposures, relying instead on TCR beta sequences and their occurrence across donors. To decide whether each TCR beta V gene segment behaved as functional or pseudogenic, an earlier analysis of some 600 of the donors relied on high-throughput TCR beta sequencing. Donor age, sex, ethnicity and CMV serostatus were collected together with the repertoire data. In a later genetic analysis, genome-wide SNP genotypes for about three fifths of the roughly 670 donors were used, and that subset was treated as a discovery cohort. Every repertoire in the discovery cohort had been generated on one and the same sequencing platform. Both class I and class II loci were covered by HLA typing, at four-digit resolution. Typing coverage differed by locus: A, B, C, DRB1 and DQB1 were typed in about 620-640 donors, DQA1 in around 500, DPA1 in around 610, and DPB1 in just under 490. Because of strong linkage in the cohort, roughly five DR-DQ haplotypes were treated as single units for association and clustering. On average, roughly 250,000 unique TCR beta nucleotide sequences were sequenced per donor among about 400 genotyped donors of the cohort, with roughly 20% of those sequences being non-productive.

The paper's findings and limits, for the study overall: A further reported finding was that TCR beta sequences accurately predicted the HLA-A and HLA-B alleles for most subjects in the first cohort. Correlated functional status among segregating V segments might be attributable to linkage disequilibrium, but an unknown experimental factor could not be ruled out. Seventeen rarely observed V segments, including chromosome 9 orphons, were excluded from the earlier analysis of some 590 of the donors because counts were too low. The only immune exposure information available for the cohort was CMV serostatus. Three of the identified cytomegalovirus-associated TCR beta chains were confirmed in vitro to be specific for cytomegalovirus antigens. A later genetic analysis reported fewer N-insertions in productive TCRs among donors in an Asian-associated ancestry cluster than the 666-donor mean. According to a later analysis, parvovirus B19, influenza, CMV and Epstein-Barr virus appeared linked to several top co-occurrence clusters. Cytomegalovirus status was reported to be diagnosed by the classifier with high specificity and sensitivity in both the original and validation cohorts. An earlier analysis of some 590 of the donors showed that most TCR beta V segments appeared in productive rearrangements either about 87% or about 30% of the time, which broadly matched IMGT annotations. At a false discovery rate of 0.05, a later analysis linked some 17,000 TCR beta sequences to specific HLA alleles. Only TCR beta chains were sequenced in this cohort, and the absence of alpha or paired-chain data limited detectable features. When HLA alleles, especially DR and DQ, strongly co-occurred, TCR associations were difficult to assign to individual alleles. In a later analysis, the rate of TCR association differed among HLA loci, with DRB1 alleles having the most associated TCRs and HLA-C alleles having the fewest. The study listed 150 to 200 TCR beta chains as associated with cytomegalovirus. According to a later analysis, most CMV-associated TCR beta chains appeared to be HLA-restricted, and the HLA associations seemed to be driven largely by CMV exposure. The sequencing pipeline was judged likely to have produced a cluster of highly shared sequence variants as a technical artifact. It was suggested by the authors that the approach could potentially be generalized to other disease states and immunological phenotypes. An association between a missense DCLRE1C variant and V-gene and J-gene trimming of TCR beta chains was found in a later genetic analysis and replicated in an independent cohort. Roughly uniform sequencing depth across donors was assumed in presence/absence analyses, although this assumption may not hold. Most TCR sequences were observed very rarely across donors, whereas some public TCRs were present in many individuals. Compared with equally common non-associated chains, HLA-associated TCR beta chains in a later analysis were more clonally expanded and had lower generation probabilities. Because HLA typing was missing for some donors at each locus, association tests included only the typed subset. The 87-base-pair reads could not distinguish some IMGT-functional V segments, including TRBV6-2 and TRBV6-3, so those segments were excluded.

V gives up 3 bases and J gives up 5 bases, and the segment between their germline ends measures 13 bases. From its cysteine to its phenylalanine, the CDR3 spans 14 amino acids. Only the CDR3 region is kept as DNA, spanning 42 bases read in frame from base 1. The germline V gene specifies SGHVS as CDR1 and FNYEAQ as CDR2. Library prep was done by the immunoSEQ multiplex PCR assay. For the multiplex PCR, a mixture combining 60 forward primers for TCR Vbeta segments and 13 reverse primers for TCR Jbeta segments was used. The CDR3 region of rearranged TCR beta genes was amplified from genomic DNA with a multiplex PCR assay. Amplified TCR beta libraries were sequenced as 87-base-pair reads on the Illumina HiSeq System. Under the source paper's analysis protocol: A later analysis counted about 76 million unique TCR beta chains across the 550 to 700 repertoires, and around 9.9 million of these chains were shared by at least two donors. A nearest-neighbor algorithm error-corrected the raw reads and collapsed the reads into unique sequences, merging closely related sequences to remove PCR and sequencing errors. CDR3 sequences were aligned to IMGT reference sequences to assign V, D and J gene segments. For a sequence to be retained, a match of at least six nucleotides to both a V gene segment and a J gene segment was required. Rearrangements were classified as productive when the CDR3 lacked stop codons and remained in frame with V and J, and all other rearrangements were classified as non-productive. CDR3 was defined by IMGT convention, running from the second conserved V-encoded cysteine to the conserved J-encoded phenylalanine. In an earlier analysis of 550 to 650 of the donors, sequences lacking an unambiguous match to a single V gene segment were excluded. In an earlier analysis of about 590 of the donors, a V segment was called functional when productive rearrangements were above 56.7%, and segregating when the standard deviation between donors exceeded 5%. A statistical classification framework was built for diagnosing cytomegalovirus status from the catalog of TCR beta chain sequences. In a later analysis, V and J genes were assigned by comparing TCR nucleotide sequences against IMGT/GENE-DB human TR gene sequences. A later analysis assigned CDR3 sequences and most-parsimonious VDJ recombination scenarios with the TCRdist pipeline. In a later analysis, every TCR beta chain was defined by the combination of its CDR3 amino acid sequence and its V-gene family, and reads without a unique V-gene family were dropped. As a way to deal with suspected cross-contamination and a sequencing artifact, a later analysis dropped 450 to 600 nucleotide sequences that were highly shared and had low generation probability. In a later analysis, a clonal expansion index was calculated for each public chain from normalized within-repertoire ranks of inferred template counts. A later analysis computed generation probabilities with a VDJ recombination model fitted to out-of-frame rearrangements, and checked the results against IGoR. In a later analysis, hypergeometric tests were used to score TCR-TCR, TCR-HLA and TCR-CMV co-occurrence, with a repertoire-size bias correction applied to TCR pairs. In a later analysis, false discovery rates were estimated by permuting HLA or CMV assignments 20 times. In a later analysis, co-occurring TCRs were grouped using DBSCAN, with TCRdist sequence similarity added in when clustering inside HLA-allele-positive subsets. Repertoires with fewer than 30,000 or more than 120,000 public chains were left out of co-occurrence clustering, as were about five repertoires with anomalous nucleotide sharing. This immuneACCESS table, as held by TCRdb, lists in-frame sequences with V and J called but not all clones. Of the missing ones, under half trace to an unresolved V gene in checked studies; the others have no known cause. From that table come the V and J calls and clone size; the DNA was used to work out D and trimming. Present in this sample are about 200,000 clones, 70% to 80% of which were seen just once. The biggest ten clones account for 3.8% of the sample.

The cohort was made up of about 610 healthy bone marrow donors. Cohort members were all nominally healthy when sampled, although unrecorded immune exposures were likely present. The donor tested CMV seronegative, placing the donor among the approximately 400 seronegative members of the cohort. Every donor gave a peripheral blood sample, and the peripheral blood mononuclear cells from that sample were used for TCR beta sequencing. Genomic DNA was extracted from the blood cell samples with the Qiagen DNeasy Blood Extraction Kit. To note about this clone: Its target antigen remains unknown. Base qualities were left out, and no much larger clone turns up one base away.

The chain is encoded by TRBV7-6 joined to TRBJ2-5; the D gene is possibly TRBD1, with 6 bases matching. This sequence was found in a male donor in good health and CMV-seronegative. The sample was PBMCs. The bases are TGTGCCAGCAGCTTGGGAACAGGGCAGGAGACCCAGTACTTC. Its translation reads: CASSLGTGQETQYF.